This entry lists 3 T cell receptor beta chains sequenced from one sample in a study of T cell responses to AZD1222 COVID-19 vaccine. Profiled with immunoSEQ multiplex PCR; TCRdb holds only in-frame clones, not every one. The top ten clones hold 2.5% to 3.5% of a sample with roughly 97,000 clones, about 88% of them seen once. Specimen: peripheral blood, collected on day 0 of AZD1222 vaccination. The receptors come from an adult in good health.

V is TRBV27 and J is TRBJ1-5; D is uncertain. The CDR3 runs to 12 residues. Trimming took off 6 bases at V and 6 bases at J, with 9 bases between the two ends. Germline CDR1 is MNHEY and CDR2 is SMNVEV (reference sequence). As DNA, the CDR3 is TGTGCCAGCAGACGGGGTAGTCAGCCCCAGCATTTT. It translates to CASRRGSQPQHF.

The chain couples TRBV6-2 or TRBV6-3 to TRBJ2-7, with D possibly matching TRBD1 (5 bases). Germline V gene lookup returns CDR1 MNHEY and CDR2 SVGEGT. V was pared by 5 bases and J by 1 base, with 9 bases between. This CDR3 is 13 amino acids long. CDR3 region: CASSRTISYEQYF. The CDR3 nucleotides read TGTGCCAGCAGTCGGACAATTTCCTACGAGCAGTACTTC.

There are a few counts of this clone. The chain employs TRBV18 and TRBJ2-6; 7 positions match TRBD1. Trimming at V came to 4 bases and at J to 4 bases, leaving 4 bases not matched to a gene. Germline lookup yields CDR1 KGHSH and CDR2 LQKENI. This CDR3 spans 15 amino acids. CDR3 sequence: CASSQQGLGANVLTF. The CDR3 DNA reads as TGTGCCAGCTCACAACAGGGGCTCGGGGCCAACGTCCTGACTTTC.